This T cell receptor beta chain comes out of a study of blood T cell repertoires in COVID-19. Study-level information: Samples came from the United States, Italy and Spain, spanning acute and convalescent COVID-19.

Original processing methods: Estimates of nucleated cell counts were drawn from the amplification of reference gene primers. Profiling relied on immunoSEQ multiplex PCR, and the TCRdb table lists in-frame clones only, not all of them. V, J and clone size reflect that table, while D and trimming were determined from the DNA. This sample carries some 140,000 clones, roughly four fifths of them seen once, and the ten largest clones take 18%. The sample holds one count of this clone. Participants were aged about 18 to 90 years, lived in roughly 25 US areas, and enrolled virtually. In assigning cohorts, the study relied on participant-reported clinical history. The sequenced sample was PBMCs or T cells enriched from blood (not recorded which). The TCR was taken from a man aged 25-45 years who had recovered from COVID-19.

The CDR3 sequence: CASIETISGRGYEQYF. The CDR3 region has the DNA TGTGCCAGCATAGAGACAATAAGCGGGAGAGGCTACGAGCAGTACTTC. The rearrangement links TRBV2 to TRBJ2-7, with 8 bases matching TRBD2. CDR1 and CDR2 from the germline V gene are SNHLY and FYNNEI. The CDR3 extends over 16 amino acids. The J segment lost 3 bases and the V segment lost 7 bases, leaving 14 bases of the junction unmatched. The variable domain in full, with the rest retrieved from reference TRBV2 and TRBJ2-7, is EPEVTQTPSHQVTQMGQEVILRCVPISNHLYFYWYRQILGQKVEFLVSFYNNEISEKSEIFDDQFSVERPDGSNFTLKIRSTKLEDSAMYFCASIETISGRGYEQYFGPGTRLTVT.